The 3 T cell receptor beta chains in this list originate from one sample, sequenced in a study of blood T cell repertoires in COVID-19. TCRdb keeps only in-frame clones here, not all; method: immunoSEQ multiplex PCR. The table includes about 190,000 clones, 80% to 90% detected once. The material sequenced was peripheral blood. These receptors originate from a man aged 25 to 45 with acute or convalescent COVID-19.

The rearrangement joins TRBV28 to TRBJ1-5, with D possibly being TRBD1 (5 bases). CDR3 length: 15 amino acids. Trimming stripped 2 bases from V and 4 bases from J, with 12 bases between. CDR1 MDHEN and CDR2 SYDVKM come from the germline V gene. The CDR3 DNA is TGTGCCAGCAGTTTAGCTAGGGGATGGAATCAGCCCCAGCATTTT. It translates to CASSLARGWNQPQHF.

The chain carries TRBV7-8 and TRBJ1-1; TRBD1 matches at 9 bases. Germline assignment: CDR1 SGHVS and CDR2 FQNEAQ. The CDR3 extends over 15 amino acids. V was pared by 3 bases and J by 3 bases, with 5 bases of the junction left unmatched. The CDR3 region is CASSLDRGSYTEAFF. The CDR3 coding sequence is TGTGCCAGCAGCTTGGACAGGGGTTCGTACACTGAAGCTTTCTTT.

The CDR3: CASSQGPGTEAFF. The DNA of the CDR3 is TGCGCCAGCAGCCAAGGCCCGGGAACTGAAGCTTTCTTT. The chain combines TRBV4-1 with TRBJ1-1; D ambiguous. CDR1 is MGHRA, CDR2 YSYEKL, per germline. CDR3 length equals 13 residues. V lost 1 base to trimming and J lost 5 bases, with 8 bases between them.